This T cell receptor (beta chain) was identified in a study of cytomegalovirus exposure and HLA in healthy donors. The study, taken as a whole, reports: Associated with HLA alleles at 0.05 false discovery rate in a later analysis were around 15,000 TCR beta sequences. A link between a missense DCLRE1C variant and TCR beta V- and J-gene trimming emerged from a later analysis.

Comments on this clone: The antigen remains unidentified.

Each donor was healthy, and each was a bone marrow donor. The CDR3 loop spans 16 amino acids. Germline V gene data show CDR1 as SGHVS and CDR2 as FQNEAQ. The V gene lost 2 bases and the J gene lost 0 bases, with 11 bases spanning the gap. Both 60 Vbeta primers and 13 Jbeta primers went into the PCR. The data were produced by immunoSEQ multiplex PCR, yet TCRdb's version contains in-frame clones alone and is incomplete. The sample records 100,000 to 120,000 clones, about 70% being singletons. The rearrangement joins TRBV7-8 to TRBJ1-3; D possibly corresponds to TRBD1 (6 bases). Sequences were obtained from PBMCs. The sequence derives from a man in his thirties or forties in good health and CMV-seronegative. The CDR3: CASSLLRTDSGNTIYF. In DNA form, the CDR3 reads TGTGCCAGCAGCTTATTAAGGACAGACTCTGGAAACACCATATATTTT.